This record covers a single TCR beta chain. Its antigen remains unknown. From germline, CDR1 is SGHTA and CDR2 FQGNSA. The CDR3 totals 14 residues. V was trimmed by 3 bases and J by 2 bases, leaving 11 bases between them. The sample comes from a study of T cell responses to AZD1222 COVID-19 vaccine. Whole-study context: Second-dose schedules of about 4 or about 12 weeks were combined.

TCRdb's table, derived via immunoSEQ multiplex PCR, lists solely in-frame clones and lacks some. This table holds some 95,000 clones, 85% to 90% found once. The study's findings and limits: Repertoires were sampled only after the peak T cell response.

V gene TRBV7-2 combines with J gene TRBJ2-7, with D perhaps assigned TRBD1 or TRBD2 (5 bases each). The material was peripheral blood, obtained on day 0 of AZD1222 vaccination. The TCR was taken from an adult in good health. The DNA for the CDR3 is TGTGCCAGCAGCTTCACGCCGGGGCCCTACGAGCAGTACTTC. This codes for CASSFTPGPYEQYF.